These T cell receptor beta chains were read from a single sample in a study of T cell repertoires in cytomegalovirus infection. These TCRs are of unknown antigen specificity. TCRdb reprocessed the reads via MiXCR and lists one record per CDR3 protein. The table includes about 830,000 distinct CDR3 sequences, about 33% detected once. Source: cultured CD8+ T cells from PBMCs, taken from culture after CMV antigen stimulation. The receptors stem from a human donor in good health (CMV status not recorded). Some clones in this sample may be carry-over from other donors' samples. Both conserved end residues are part of each CDR3. D genes are given only for firm matches. Clone size is given for some rows only: seen once, a few or many times, or a class if the clone is expanded.

clone_size: -
j_call: TRBJ2-7
v_call: TRBV27
d_call: -
cdr3_aa: CASSLGVGGYEQYF
cdr3_nt: TGTGCCAGCAGCTTAGGGGTTGGGGGGTACGAGCAGTACTTC

clone_size: -
j_call: TRBJ2-3
v_call: TRBV12-3/TRBV12-4
d_call: -
cdr3_aa: CASRHGGGTDTQYF
cdr3_nt: TGTGCCAGCAGACATGGCGGAGGCACAGATACGCAGTATTTT

clone_size: -
j_call: TRBJ2-2
v_call: TRBV11-2
d_call: -
cdr3_aa: CASSLGRTIRTGELFF
cdr3_nt: TGTGCCAGCAGCTTAGGGCGGACGATCAGGACCGGGGAGCTGTTTTTT

clone_size: -
j_call: TRBJ1-4
v_call: TRBV20-1
d_call: TRBD1
cdr3_aa: CSARGPGTEATNEKLFF
cdr3_nt: TGCAGTGCTAGAGGTCCCGGGACAGAAGCAACTAATGAAAAACTGTTTTTT

clone_size: -
j_call: TRBJ1-4
v_call: TRBV7-2
d_call: -
cdr3_aa: CASSLAGVNEKLFF
cdr3_nt: TGTGCCAGCAGCTTAGCAGGGGTTAATGAAAAACTGTTTTTT

clone_size: few
j_call: TRBJ2-1
v_call: TRBV15
d_call: -
cdr3_aa: CATTPPQSTESYNEQFF
cdr3_nt: TGTGCCACCACTCCTCCCCAAAGTACAGAGTCCTACAATGAGCAGTTCTTC

clone_size: -
j_call: TRBJ1-4
v_call: TRBV28
d_call: TRBD1
cdr3_aa: CASSQGQTINEKLFF
cdr3_nt: TGTGCCAGCAGTCAGGGACAGACGATTAATGAAAAACTGTTTTTT

clone_size: -
j_call: TRBJ1-1
v_call: TRBV7-6
d_call: TRBD1
cdr3_aa: CASSFSQGDTEAFF
cdr3_nt: TGTGCCAGCAGCTTTTCACAGGGGGACACTGAAGCTTTCTTT

clone_size: -
j_call: TRBJ1-2
v_call: TRBV27
d_call: -
cdr3_aa: CASSLRDIPSYGYTF
cdr3_nt: TGTGCCAGCAGTTTACGGGACATCCCTTCCTATGGCTACACCTTC

clone_size: -
j_call: TRBJ2-7
v_call: TRBV7-6
d_call: -
cdr3_aa: CVSSLGSGSYEQYF
cdr3_nt: TGTGTCAGCAGCTTAGGTTCCGGCTCCTACGAGCAGTACTTC

clone_size: few
j_call: TRBJ1-3
v_call: TRBV6-6
d_call: -
cdr3_aa: CASSYRGRESHGNTIYF
cdr3_nt: TGTGCCAGCAGTTACCGAGGGCGGGAGTCCCATGGTAACACCATATATTTT

clone_size: many
j_call: TRBJ2-1
v_call: TRBV10-3
d_call: -
cdr3_aa: CAISESMGGSYNEQFF
cdr3_nt: TGTGCCATCAGTGAGTCGATGGGGGGCTCCTACAATGAGCAGTTCTTC

clone_size: few
j_call: TRBJ2-1
v_call: TRBV6-6
d_call: TRBD2
cdr3_aa: CASSSGTSYSYNEQFF
cdr3_nt: TGTGCCAGCAGTAGCGGGACTAGCTATTCCTACAATGAGCAGTTCTTC

clone_size: -
j_call: TRBJ2-7
v_call: TRBV7-9
d_call: -
cdr3_aa: CASSPYLRGVGEQYF
cdr3_nt: TGTGCCAGCAGCCCCTACCTTAGGGGGGTAGGCGAGCAGTACTTC

clone_size: -
j_call: TRBJ2-7
v_call: TRBV6-1
d_call: -
cdr3_aa: CASPPGAYEQYF
cdr3_nt: TGTGCCAGCCCTCCGGGGGCCTACGAGCAGTACTTC

clone_size: -
j_call: TRBJ2-5
v_call: TRBV3-1
d_call: -
cdr3_aa: CASRLRGDGEETQYF
cdr3_nt: TGTGCCAGCAGACTACGAGGGGATGGGGAAGAGACCCAGTACTTC

clone_size: few
j_call: TRBJ2-3
v_call: TRBV7-8
d_call: -
cdr3_aa: CASSLKGRGTDTQYF
cdr3_nt: TGTGCCAGCAGCTTAAAGGGGCGGGGCACAGATACGCAGTATTTT

clone_size: -
j_call: TRBJ2-2
v_call: TRBV19
d_call: -
cdr3_aa: CASSISGMGELFF
cdr3_nt: TGTGCCAGTAGTATTAGCGGCATGGGGGAGCTGTTTTTT

clone_size: -
j_call: TRBJ2-2
v_call: TRBV7-9
d_call: -
cdr3_aa: CASSPPPTANTGELFF
cdr3_nt: TGTGCCAGCAGCCCCCCCCCGACAGCGAACACCGGGGAGCTGTTTTTT

clone_size: -
j_call: TRBJ2-3
v_call: TRBV2
d_call: TRBD2
cdr3_aa: CASRPLAGGLGDTQYF
cdr3_nt: TGTGCCAGCAGGCCTCTAGCGGGGGGCCTAGGAGATACGCAGTATTTT

clone_size: -
j_call: TRBJ2-7
v_call: TRBV19
d_call: TRBD1
cdr3_aa: CASSFFAGGFYEQYF
cdr3_nt: TGTGCCAGTAGTTTTTTTGCAGGGGGCTTTTACGAGCAGTACTTC

clone_size: -
j_call: TRBJ2-5
v_call: TRBV12-3/TRBV12-4
d_call: -
cdr3_aa: CASSLIASQETQYF
cdr3_nt: TGTGCCAGCAGTTTAATTGCTAGTCAAGAGACCCAGTACTTC

clone_size: once
j_call: TRBJ2-3
v_call: TRBV27
d_call: TRBD1
cdr3_aa: CASSWDRVGTDTQYF
cdr3_nt: TGTGCCAGCAGTTGGGACAGGGTGGGCACAGATACGCAGTATTTT

clone_size: once
j_call: TRBJ1-1
v_call: TRBV5-4
d_call: TRBD1
cdr3_aa: CASSLEDREYDTEAFF
cdr3_nt: TGTGCCAGCAGCCTAGAGGACAGGGAATATGACACTGAAGCTTTCTTT

clone_size: few
j_call: TRBJ2-7
v_call: TRBV29-1
d_call: TRBD1
cdr3_aa: CSVEDLDYWTGKYEQYF
cdr3_nt: TGCAGCGTTGAAGATCTGGATTACTGGACAGGGAAGTACGAGCAGTACTTC

clone_size: -
j_call: TRBJ1-3
v_call: TRBV27
d_call: -
cdr3_aa: CASSLSRNLGNTIYF
cdr3_nt: TGTGCCAGCAGTTTATCGCGGAATCTGGGAAACACCATATATTTT

clone_size: -
j_call: TRBJ1-1
v_call: TRBV19
d_call: -
cdr3_aa: CASSIFSDSNTEAFF
cdr3_nt: TGTGCCAGTAGTATATTTTCTGACAGTAACACTGAAGCTTTCTTT

clone_size: few
j_call: TRBJ2-3
v_call: TRBV28
d_call: TRBD2
cdr3_aa: CASTPGGSFSDTQYF
cdr3_nt: TGTGCCAGCACCCCGGGGGGGAGTTTTTCAGATACGCAGTATTTT

clone_size: few
j_call: TRBJ1-6
v_call: TRBV27
d_call: -
cdr3_aa: CASSFQGTYSPLHF
cdr3_nt: TGTGCCAGCAGTTTCCAAGGGACTTACTCACCCCTCCACTTT

clone_size: few
j_call: TRBJ2-3
v_call: TRBV6-2/TRBV6-3
d_call: -
cdr3_aa: CASSYPTRYTDTQYF
cdr3_nt: TGTGCCAGCAGTTACCCGACTAGATACACAGATACGCAGTATTTT

clone_size: -
j_call: TRBJ1-5
v_call: TRBV27
d_call: TRBD1
cdr3_aa: CASKLQGALNQPQHF
cdr3_nt: TGTGCCAGCAAACTTCAGGGGGCACTCAATCAGCCCCAGCATTTT

clone_size: few
j_call: TRBJ2-5
v_call: TRBV6-5
d_call: TRBD2
cdr3_aa: CASSYSSGGASETQYF
cdr3_nt: TGTGCCAGCAGTTACTCGAGCGGGGGGGCATCTGAGACCCAGTACTTC

clone_size: -
j_call: TRBJ2-4
v_call: TRBV14
d_call: -
cdr3_aa: CASSPSSGAAKNIQYF
cdr3_nt: TGTGCCAGCAGCCCATCCAGCGGCGCCGCCAAAAACATTCAGTACTTC

clone_size: -
j_call: TRBJ1-2
v_call: TRBV12-3/TRBV12-4
d_call: -
cdr3_aa: CASSLGQGLEVGYTF
cdr3_nt: TGTGCCAGCAGTTTGGGGCAGGGACTCGAAGTTGGCTACACCTTC

clone_size: few
j_call: TRBJ2-3
v_call: TRBV9
d_call: -
cdr3_aa: CASSPYGGLRTDTQYF
cdr3_nt: TGTGCCAGCAGCCCTTACGGAGGGCTCCGCACAGATACGCAGTATTTT

clone_size: few
j_call: TRBJ2-2
v_call: TRBV7-9
d_call: -
cdr3_aa: CASTSPRQSAGELFF
cdr3_nt: TGTGCCAGCACCTCCCCGCGACAGTCCGCCGGGGAGCTGTTTTTT

clone_size: few
j_call: TRBJ2-5
v_call: TRBV7-9
d_call: -
cdr3_aa: CASSSGGSADRKYF
cdr3_nt: TGTGCCAGCAGCTCAGGGGGGAGCGCCGATCGAAAGTACTTC

clone_size: -
j_call: TRBJ2-1
v_call: TRBV29-1
d_call: -
cdr3_aa: CSVGGGPYNEQFF
cdr3_nt: TGCAGCGTTGGTGGGGGGCCCTACAATGAGCAGTTCTTC

clone_size: -
j_call: TRBJ1-1
v_call: TRBV4-2
d_call: -
cdr3_aa: CASSQEAGANTEAFF
cdr3_nt: TGTGCCAGCAGCCAAGAGGCAGGGGCGAACACTGAAGCTTTCTTT